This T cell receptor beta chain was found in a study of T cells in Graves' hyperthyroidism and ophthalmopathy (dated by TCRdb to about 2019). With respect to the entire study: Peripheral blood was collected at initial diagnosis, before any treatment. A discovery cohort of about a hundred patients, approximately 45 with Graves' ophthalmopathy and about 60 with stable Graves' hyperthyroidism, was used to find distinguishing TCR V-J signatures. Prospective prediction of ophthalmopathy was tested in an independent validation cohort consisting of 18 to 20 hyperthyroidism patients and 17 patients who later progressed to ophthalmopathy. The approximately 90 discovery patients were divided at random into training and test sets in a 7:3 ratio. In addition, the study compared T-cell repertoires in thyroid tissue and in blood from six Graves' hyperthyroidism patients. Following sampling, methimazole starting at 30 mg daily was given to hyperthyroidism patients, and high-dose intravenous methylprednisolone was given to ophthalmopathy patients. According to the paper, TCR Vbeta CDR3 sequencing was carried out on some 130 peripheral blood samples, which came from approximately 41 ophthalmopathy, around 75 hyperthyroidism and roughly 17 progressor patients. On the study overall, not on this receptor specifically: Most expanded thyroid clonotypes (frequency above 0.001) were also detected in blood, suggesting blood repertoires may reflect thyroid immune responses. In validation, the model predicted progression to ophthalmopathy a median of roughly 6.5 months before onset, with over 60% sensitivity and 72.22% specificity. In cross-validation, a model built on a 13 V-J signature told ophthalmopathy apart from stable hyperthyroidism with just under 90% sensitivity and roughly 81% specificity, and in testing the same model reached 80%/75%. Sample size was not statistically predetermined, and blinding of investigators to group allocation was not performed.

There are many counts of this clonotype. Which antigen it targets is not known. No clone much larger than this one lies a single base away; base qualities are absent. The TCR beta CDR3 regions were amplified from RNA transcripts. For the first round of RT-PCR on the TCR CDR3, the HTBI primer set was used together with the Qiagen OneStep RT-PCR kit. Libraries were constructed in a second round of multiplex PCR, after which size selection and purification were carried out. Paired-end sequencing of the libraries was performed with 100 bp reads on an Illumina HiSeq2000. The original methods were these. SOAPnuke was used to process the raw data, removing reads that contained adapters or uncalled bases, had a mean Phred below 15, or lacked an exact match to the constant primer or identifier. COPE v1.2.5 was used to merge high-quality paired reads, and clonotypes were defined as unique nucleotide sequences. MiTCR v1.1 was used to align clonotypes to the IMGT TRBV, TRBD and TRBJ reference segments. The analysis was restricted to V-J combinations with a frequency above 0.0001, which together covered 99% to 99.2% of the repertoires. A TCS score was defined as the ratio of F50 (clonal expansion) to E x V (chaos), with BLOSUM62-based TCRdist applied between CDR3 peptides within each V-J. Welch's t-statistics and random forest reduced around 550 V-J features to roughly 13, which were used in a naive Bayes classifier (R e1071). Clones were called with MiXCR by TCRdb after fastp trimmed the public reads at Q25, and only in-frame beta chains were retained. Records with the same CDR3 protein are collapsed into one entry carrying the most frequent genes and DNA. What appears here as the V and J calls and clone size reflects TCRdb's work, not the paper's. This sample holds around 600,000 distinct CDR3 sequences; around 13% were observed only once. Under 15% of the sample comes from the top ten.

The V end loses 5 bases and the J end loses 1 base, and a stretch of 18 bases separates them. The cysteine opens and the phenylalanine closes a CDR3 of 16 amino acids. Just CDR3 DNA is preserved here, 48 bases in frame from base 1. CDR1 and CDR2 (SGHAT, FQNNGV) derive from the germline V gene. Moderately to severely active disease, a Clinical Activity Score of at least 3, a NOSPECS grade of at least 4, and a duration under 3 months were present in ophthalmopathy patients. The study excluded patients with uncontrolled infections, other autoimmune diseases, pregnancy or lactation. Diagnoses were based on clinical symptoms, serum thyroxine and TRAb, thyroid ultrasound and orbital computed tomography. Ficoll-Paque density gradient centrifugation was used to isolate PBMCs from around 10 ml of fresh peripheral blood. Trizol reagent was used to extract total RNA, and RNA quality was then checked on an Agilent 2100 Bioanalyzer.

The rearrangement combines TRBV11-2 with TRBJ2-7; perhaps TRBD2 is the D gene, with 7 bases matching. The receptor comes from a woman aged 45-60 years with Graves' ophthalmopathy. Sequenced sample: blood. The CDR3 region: CASSLGGGHDSYEQYF. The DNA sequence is TGTGCCAGCAGCCTCGGCGGGGGACACGATTCCTACGAGCAGTACTTC.